Each of the 9 T cell receptor beta chains below was sequenced from the same sample in a study of T cells in Graves' hyperthyroidism and ophthalmopathy. Researchers amplified the TCR beta CDR3 regions from RNA transcripts. Researchers ran a first-round RT-PCR on the TCR CDR3 using the HTBI primer set. TCRdb re-analysed the multiplex PCR reads in MiXCR, keeping a single row per CDR3 protein. This table holds under 650,000 distinct CDR3 sequences, 16% found once. The sequencing sample was made of blood. These receptors came from a woman in her 30s with Graves' hyperthyroidism.

This clonotype was seen many times. This chain links TRBV11-2 with TRBJ2-7; D unclear. This CDR3 is 14 amino acids long. CDR1 and CDR2 from the germline V gene are SGHAT and FQNNGV. The V end lost 1 base, the J end lost 3 bases, and 10 bases lay between the germline ends. CDR3 sequence reads: CASSLVGKSYEQYF. The CDR3, as DNA: TGTGCCAGCAGCTTAGTGGGGAAGAGCTACGAGCAGTACTTC.

V gene TRBV20-1 combines with J gene TRBJ2-2, with TRBD2 matching over 7 bases. The CDR3 loop spans 16 amino acids. The V and J ends lost 0 bases and 8 bases, in that order; junction bases with no gene match: 12. Germline V gene lookup returns CDR1 DFQATT and CDR2 SNEGSKA (reference sequence). The CDR3 here is CSARDLSGGSGGELFF. CDR3 in DNA: TGCAGTGCTAGAGATCTCTCAGGCGGGAGTGGGGGGGAGCTGTTTTTT.

This clonotype was picked up a small number of times. The V and J genes are TRBV4-1 and TRBJ1-1; D gene ambiguous. The CDR3 length is 17 residues. CDR1 and CDR2 from the germline V gene are MGHRA and YSYEKL. Deletions cut 1 base from V and 0 bases from J, with 15 bases between. The CDR3 sequence: CASSQGGNPKMNTEAFF. Written as DNA, the CDR3 is TGCGCCAGCAGCCAAGGGGGAAATCCAAAGATGAACACTGAAGCTTTCTTT.

This clonotype was picked up a small number of times. The chain recombines TRBV9 with TRBJ2-1; possibly TRBD1 for D (6 bases). From germline, CDR1 is SGDLS and CDR2 YYNGEE. CDR3 length: 15 residues. The V gene lost 0 bases and the J gene lost 7 bases, with 14 bases spanning the gap. CDR3 sequence: CASSVGFRGRNEQFF. The CDR3 coding sequence is TGTGCCAGCAGCGTAGGTTTCAGGGGAAGGAATGAGCAGTTCTTC.

This clonotype was counted between two and nine times. V usage is TRBV6-1 and J usage is TRBJ2-1, with D hard to call. Germline V gene sequence: CDR1 MNHNS, CDR2 SASEGT. V was cut by 5 bases and J by 5 bases, with 10 bases left in between. This CDR3 comprises 13 residues. In nucleotides, the CDR3 is TGTGCCAGCAGTTACGGCGGAAACAATGAGCAGTTCTTC. It encodes CASSYGGNNEQFF.

This clonotype was recorded only once. The J gene is TRBJ2-7, the V gene TRBV7-3, with a tentative D call TRBD2 (6 bases). The ends were cut back, 2 bases at V and 3 bases at J, with 11 bases in the middle. The germline gives CDR1 SGHTA, CDR2 FQGTGA. This CDR3 contains 14 residues. Written as DNA, the CDR3 is TGTGCCAGCAGCTTAGTAGCGGAGATCTACGAGCAGTACTTC. Translated, it gives CASSLVAEIYEQYF.

Ten or more counts support this clonotype. The V call is TRBV27, the J call TRBJ2-1; D might be TRBD1 (5 bases). Germline V gene lookup returns CDR1 MNHEY and CDR2 SMNVEV (reference sequence). CDR3 length: 15 residues. Deletions cut 2 bases from V and 10 bases from J, with 18 bases between. CDR3 coding DNA: TGTGCCAGCAGTTTAACGATGCAGGGCGTTTTCGAGCAGTTCTTC. The encoded protein is CASSLTMQGVFEQFF.

This clonotype was picked up many times. The chain has TRBV5-1 and TRBJ2-7; tentative D call: TRBD2 (6 bases). The CDR3 covers 13 residues. Looked up from germline, CDR1 is SGHRS and CDR2 is YFSETQ. Between the trimmed V and J ends, which lost 5 bases and 2 bases, there was a span of 11 bases. CDR3 in amino acids: CASRSTGAYEQYF. CDR3 in DNA: TGCGCCAGCAGATCTACGGGAGCCTACGAGCAGTACTTC.

This clonotype has a count of ten or more. The J gene is TRBJ2-1, the V gene TRBV6-1, with no clear D. V lost 2 bases and J lost 7, with 15 bases in between. The length of the CDR3 is 15 residues. Per the germline V gene, CDR1 is MNHNS and CDR2 is SASEGT. The CDR3 sequence is CASSESHSNYNEQFF. The CDR3 DNA sequence: TGTGCCAGCAGTGAATCGCACAGCAACTATAATGAGCAGTTCTTC.